This T cell receptor beta chain stems from a study of OX40 agonist ivuxolimab in advanced cancers. Regarding the study in general: Ivuxolimab was a fully human IgG2 agonistic monoclonal antibody targeting the costimulatory receptor OX40 (CD134). Intravenous ivuxolimab was administered to patients every 2 weeks at six dose levels: 0.01, 0.1, 0.3, 1.5, 3 and 10 mg/kg. Of the 52 patients in dose escalation, some 20 had hepatocellular carcinoma, approximately 15 had melanoma, 9 had renal cell carcinoma and 9 had head and neck cancer. In the dose-escalation cohort, 65% to 85% of patients were male, and the mean age was roughly 60 years with a range of about 23 to 79. Prior anti-PD-1, anti-PD-L1 or anti-CTLA-4 therapy was permitted, and 30% to 45% of dose-escalation patients had received checkpoint inhibitors. Partial responses occurred in three dose-escalation patients: two with cutaneous melanoma and one with hepatocellular carcinoma. The purpose of peripheral TCRbeta sequencing was to test whether ivuxolimab changed TCR sequence diversity and led to clonal T-cell expansion. The paper reports the monotherapy dose-escalation portion (N of about 51 patients) of the phase I ivuxolimab trial.

For sequencing of the TCRbeta CDR3 region, genomic DNA was extracted from the sorted cells. The immunoSEQ Assay was used for sequencing of TCRbeta CDR3 regions. Imported from immuneACCESS, the table was reduced by TCRdb to in-frame sequences with V and J called. These copies leave out some clones; in studies compared against another copy, an unresolved V gene accounts for under half, and the cause of the remainder is not known. Across this sample there are about 64,000 clones, with 80% seen only once. The ten largest make up approximately 1.2% of the sample. The germline V gene gives CDR1 as MGHDK and CDR2 as SYGVNS. There are 15 amino acids in the CDR3, from cysteine to phenylalanine inclusive. Only CDR3 DNA remains: 45 bases, in frame from the first base. Here V drops 8 bases and J drops 4 bases, and the junction holds 4 bases not matched to any gene. Here is what the overall study found, with its caveats: After ivuxolimab, CD8+ T cells had more expanded clones than CD4+ T cells on average. In the 0.1-3.0 mg/kg groups, partial responders had among the lowest normalized peripheral clonal expansion, particularly in CD8+ T cells. At doses of 0.1 to 3.0 mg/kg, clonal expansion of both CD4+ and CD8+ blood T cells was observed from baseline to week 6. The antigen specificity of the clonally expanded peripheral T cells was not determined. Low levels of normalized T-cell clonal expansion were also seen in some patients who did not respond.

The trial excluded patients who had a history of autoimmune disease or were on systemic immunosuppression. Peripheral blood for TCR sequencing was collected from all dose cohorts at baseline, on cycle 4 day 1, and on cycle 7 day 1. The samples were drawn from a first-in-human, open-label, multicenter phase I dose-escalation trial of ivuxolimab. Adults with locally advanced or metastatic head and neck squamous cell, hepatocellular, melanoma or renal cell carcinoma were enrolled in the trial. CD4+ and CD8+ T cells were sorted separately from peripheral blood before TCR sequencing. Worth noting for this clone: It lacks a known antigen. No much larger clone is present one base from it, and per-base qualities are unavailable.

Sequenced material: CD4+ or CD8+ T cells sorted from blood, taken in a trial of the OX40 agonist ivuxolimab. The V gene is TRBV25-1 and the J gene is TRBJ2-3; TRBD2 aligns with 15 central bases. The receptor was isolated from an adult with an advanced solid tumor such as melanoma, head and neck, liver or kidney cancer. CDR3 protein: CASAGLAGGADTQYF. The nucleotide sequence is TGTGCCAGCGCAGGACTAGCGGGGGGGGCAGATACGCAGTATTTT.